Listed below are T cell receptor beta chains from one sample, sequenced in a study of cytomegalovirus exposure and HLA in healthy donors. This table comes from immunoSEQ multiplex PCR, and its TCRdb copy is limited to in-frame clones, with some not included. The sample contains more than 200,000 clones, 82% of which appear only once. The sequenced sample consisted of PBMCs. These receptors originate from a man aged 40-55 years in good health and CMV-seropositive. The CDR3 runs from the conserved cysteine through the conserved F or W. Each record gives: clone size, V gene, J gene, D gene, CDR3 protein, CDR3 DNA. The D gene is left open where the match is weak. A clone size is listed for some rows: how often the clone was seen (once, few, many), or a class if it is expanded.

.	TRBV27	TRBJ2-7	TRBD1	CASSLTGSYEQYF	TGTGCCAGCAGTTTGACAGGGTCCTACGAGCAGTACTTC
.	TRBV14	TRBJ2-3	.	CASSQELSTDTQYF	TGTGCCAGCAGCCAAGAACTGAGCACAGATACGCAGTATTTT
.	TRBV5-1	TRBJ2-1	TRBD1	CASSLDRPSYNEQFF	TGCGCCAGCAGCCTGGACAGGCCATCCTACAATGAGCAGTTCTTC
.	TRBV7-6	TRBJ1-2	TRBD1	CASSLGQGYGYTF	TGTGCCAGCAGCCTGGGACAGGGCTATGGCTACACCTTC
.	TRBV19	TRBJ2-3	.	CASSIPASGLSTDTQYF	TGTGCCAGTAGTATCCCTGCCAGCGGCCTTAGCACAGATACGCAGTATTTT
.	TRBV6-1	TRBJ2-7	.	CASSEMKGYEQYF	TGTGCCAGCAGCGAAATGAAGGGGTACGAGCAGTACTTC
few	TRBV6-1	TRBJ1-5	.	CASSVNQPQHF	TGTGCCAGCAGCGTTAATCAGCCCCAGCATTTT
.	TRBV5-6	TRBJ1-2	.	CASSYVGGNYGYTF	TGTGCCAGCAGCTATGTAGGGGGAAACTATGGCTACACCTTC
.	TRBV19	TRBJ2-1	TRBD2	CASSGLAAPPSYNEQFF	TGTGCCAGTAGTGGACTAGCGGCGCCCCCTTCTTACAATGAGCAGTTCTTC
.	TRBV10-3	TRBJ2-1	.	CAISGGEIDEQFF	TGTGCCATCAGTGGCGGGGAAATCGATGAGCAGTTCTTC
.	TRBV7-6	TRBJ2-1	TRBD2	CASSRAGDEQFF	TGTGCCAGCAGCCGAGCGGGGGATGAGCAGTTCTTC
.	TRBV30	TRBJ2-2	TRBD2	CAWRGLGRARTGELFF	TGTGCCTGGAGGGGGTTAGGGAGGGCCCGAACCGGGGAGCTGTTTTTT
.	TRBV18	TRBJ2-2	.	CASSPGVNTGELFF	TGTGCCAGCTCCCCCGGGGTGAACACCGGGGAGCTGTTTTTT
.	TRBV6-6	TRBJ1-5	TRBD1	CASMGQGDQPQHF	TGTGCCAGCATGGGACAGGGCGATCAGCCCCAGCATTTT
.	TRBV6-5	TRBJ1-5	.	CASSYGQNNQPQHF	TGTGCCAGCAGTTACGGACAGAACAATCAGCCCCAGCATTTT
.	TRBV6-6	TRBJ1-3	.	CASTPFGSGNTIYF	TGTGCCAGCACCCCGTTTGGGAGTGGAAACACCATATATTTT
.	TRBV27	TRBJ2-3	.	CASRWRLDTTDTQYF	TGTGCCAGCAGATGGAGACTAGATACCACAGATACGCAGTATTTT
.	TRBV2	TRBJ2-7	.	CASSQSGDYEQYF	TGTGCCAGCAGCCAGTCGGGAGACTACGAGCAGTACTTC
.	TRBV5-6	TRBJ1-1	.	CASSLGGPYTEAFF	TGTGCCAGCAGCTTGGGGGGGCCGTACACTGAAGCTTTCTTT
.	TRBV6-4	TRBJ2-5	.	CASSDSGPDQETQYF	TGTGCCAGCAGTGACTCTGGGCCCGACCAAGAGACCCAGTACTTC
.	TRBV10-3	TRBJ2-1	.	CAISRTYNEQFF	TGTGCCATCAGTCGAACATACAATGAGCAGTTCTTC
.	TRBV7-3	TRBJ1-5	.	CASSLTPGQPQHF	TGTGCCAGCAGCTTAACGCCGGGACAGCCCCAGCATTTT
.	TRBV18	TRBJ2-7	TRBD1	CASSQLRTGLSSYEQYF	TGTGCCAGCTCCCAACTTCGGACAGGGCTAAGCTCCTACGAGCAGTACTTC
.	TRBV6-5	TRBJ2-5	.	CASRDTVAGTQYF	TGTGCCAGCAGGGACACCGTCGCCGGGACCCAGTACTTC
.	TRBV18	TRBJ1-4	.	CASSQGLNEKLFF	TGTGCCAGCTCGCAGGGCCTTAATGAAAAACTGTTTTTT
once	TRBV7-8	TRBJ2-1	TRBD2	CASSLVPSGANNEQFF	TGTGCCAGCAGCTTAGTTCCTAGCGGTGCAAACAATGAGCAGTTCTTC
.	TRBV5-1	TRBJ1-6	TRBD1	CASSPGGNSYNSPLHF	TGCGCCAGCAGTCCAGGGGGTAACTCCTATAATTCACCCCTCCACTTT
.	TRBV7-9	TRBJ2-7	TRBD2	CASSQRREGYEQYF	TGTGCCAGCAGCCAGCGGCGGGAGGGGTACGAGCAGTACTTC
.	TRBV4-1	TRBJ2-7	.	CASSGSTYEQYF	TGCGCCAGCAGCGGGAGTACCTACGAGCAGTACTTC
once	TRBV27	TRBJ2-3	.	CASSFRGYSSTDTQYF	TGTGCCAGCAGTTTTAGGGGTTATTCTAGCACAGATACGCAGTATTTT
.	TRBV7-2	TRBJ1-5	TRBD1	CASRDRGGNQPQHF	TGTGCCAGCAGGGACAGGGGAGGCAATCAGCCCCAGCATTTT
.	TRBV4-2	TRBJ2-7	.	CASSRGEIDTEQYF	TGTGCCAGCAGCCGCGGGGAAATAGATACAGAGCAGTACTTC
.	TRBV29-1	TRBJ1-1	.	CSANRVNTEAFF	TGCAGCGCCAACAGGGTTAACACTGAAGCTTTCTTT
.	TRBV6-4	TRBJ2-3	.	CASSDGGITDTQYF	TGTGCCAGCAGTGACGGGGGGATTACAGATACGCAGTATTTT
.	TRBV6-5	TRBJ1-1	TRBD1	CASSSSDRAGTKAFF	TGTGCCAGCAGTTCATCGGACAGGGCGGGGACGAAGGCTTTCTTT
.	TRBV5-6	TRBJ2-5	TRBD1	CASSARLGQGQETQYF	TGTGCCAGCAGCGCACGCCTCGGACAGGGCCAAGAGACCCAGTACTTC
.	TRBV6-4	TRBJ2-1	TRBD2	CASSDSASGRADEQFF	TGTGCCAGCAGTGACTCGGCTAGCGGGAGGGCGGATGAGCAGTTCTTC
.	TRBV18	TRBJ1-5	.	CASSPVQNNQPQHF	TGTGCCAGCTCACCAGTGCAGAACAATCAGCCCCAGCATTTT
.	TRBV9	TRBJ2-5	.	CASSVVGGEETQYF	TGTGCCAGCAGCGTAGTTGGAGGGGAAGAGACCCAGTACTTC
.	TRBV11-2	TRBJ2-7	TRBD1	CASSHPAGGEYEQYF	TGTGCCAGCAGCCACCCGGCAGGGGGAGAGTACGAGCAGTACTTC
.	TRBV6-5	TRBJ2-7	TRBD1	CASSRQGTYEQYF	TGTGCCAGCAGTCGACAGGGGACCTACGAGCAGTACTTC
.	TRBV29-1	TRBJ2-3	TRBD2	CSVGGVAGGMADTQYF	TGCAGCGTTGGAGGGGTAGCGGGAGGGATGGCAGATACGCAGTATTTT
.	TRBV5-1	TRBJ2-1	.	CASSLAVGLYYNEQFF	TGCGCCAGCAGCTTGGCCGTCGGACTTTACTACAATGAGCAGTTCTTC
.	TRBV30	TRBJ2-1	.	CAWTHGTYNEQFF	TGTGCCTGGACTCACGGGACCTACAATGAGCAGTTCTTC
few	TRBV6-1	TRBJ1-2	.	CASTLGGAVNYGYTF	TGTGCCAGCACCCTTGGGGGGGCAGTGAACTATGGCTACACCTTC
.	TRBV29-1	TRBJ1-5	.	CSVQPLNSNQPQHF	TGCAGCGTTCAACCCCTAAATAGCAATCAGCCCCAGCATTTT
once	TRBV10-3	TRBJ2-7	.	CAISESASAHYEQYF	TGTGCCATCAGTGAGTCGGCTAGCGCCCACTACGAGCAGTACTTC
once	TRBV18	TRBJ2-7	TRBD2	CASSQAGEREQYF	TGTGCCAGCTCACAAGCGGGAGAGCGCGAGCAGTACTTC
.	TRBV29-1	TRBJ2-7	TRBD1	CSVEAPGQGYSYEQYF	TGCAGCGTTGAAGCCCCGGGACAGGGATACTCCTACGAGCAGTACTTC
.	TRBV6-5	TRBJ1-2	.	CASSRRQIYGYTF	TGTGCCAGCAGTCGAAGACAGATCTATGGCTACACCTTC
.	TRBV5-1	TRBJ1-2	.	CASRATANYGYTF	TGCGCCAGCAGGGCGACAGCTAACTATGGCTACACCTTC
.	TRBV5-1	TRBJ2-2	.	CASSSSYRAGTGELFF	TGCGCCAGCAGCTCCTCCTACAGGGCCGGCACCGGGGAGCTGTTTTTT
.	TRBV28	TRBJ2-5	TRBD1	CASSLLGTGEETQYF	TGTGCCAGCAGTTTACTCGGGACAGGGGAAGAGACCCAGTACTTC
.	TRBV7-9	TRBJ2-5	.	CASSSTKQGSGTQYF	TGTGCCAGCAGCTCAACTAAACAGGGCTCAGGGACCCAGTACTTC
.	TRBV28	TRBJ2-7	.	CASSFSSYEQYF	TGTGCCAGCAGTTTCAGTTCCTACGAGCAGTACTTC
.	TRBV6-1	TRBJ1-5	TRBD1	CASSGTGRSNSNQPQHF	TGTGCCAGCAGTGGGACAGGGCGATCTAATAGCAATCAGCCCCAGCATTTT
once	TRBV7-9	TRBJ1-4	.	CASSLHNGAEKLFF	TGTGCCAGCAGCCTCCACAATGGTGCTGAAAAACTGTTTTTT